The 9 T cell receptor beta chains below all came from one sample that was sequenced in a study of CXCR3-negative and CXCR3-positive naive CD8 T cells. The study made its TRB cDNA libraries by 5' RACE, adding UMI labels. From the 5' RACE reads, TCRdb lists one entry per CDR3 protein and no DNA. This repertoire includes 50,000 to 75,000 distinct CDR3 sequences. Sequenced material: naive CXCR3- CD8+ T cells from blood. Described subset: CD45RO-CCR7+CD27+CD95- naive CD8+ T cells lacking CXCR3 (TNR3-). All receptors come from a human donor in good health. Some clones in this sample may be carry-over from other donors' samples.

The V call is TRBV7-9, the J call TRBJ2-1; TCRdb calls TRBD1, which cannot be checked without DNA. Germline loops: CDR1 SEHNR, CDR2 FQNEAQ (reference sequence). CDR3 length: 15 amino acids. Here the CDR3 reads CASSLVGTADNEQFF.

The rearrangement uses TRBV20-1 and TRBJ2-5; without DNA, the TCRdb call of TRBD1 cannot be checked. The CDR3 runs 15 residues. The germline gives CDR1 DFQATT, CDR2 SNEGSKA (reference sequence). CDR3 in amino acids: CSAAVGTGGVETQYF.

This chain links TRBV9 with TRBJ2-5. This CDR3 is 13 amino acids long. The germline gives CDR1 SGDLS, CDR2 YYNGEE. The CDR3 sequence: CASSGRAWETQYF.

The chain carries TRBV19 and TRBJ2-7. Germline assignment: CDR1 LNHDA and CDR2 SQIVND (reference sequence). This CDR3 is 12 amino acids long. This CDR3 is CASSIAGYEQYF.

The V call is TRBV20-1, the J call TRBJ2-1; TCRdb's D call, TRBD1, is unchecked because there is no DNA. CDR3 size: 11 residues. Germline loops: CDR1 DFQATT, CDR2 SNEGSKA (reference sequence). CDR3 in amino acids: CSAPRGNEQFF.

V is TRBV20-1 and J is TRBJ2-7; TCRdb gives TRBD1 as the D gene, but with no DNA this cannot be confirmed. This CDR3 contains 11 residues. From germline, CDR1 is DFQATT and CDR2 SNEGSKA (reference sequence). The CDR3 sequence is CSASPTYEQYF.

This chain connects TRBV3-1 to TRBJ2-2. Per the germline V gene, CDR1 is LGHDT and CDR2 is YNNKEL (reference sequence). This CDR3 is built from 19 residues. CDR3 sequence: CASSQFSNRGYANTGELFF.

Here the CDR3 reads CASRRGTPYEQYF. J is TRBJ2-7 and V is TRBV5-1; the D gene TCRdb calls, TRBD1, cannot be checked with no DNA. CDR3 length: 13 amino acids. Germline CDR1 is SGHRS and CDR2 is YFSETQ.

The chain carries TRBV29-1 and TRBJ1-2; TCRdb selects TRBD1, and the lack of DNA leaves this call unchecked. Per germline, CDR1 SQVTM and CDR2 ANQGSEA. This CDR3 contains 13 residues. CDR3 region: CSVSGELVYGYTF.